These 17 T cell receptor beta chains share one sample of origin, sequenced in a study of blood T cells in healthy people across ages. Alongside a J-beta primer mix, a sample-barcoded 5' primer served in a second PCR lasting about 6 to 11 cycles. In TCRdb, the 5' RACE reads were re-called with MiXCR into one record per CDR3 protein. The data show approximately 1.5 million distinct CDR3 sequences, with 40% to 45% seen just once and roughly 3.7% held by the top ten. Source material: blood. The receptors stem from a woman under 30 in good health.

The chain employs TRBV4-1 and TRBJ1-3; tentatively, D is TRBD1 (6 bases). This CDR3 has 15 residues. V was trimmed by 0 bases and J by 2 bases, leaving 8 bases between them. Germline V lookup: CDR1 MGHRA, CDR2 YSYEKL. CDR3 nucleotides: TGCGCCAGCAGCCAAGATCAGGGGCCTGGAAACACCATATATTTT. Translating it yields CASSQDQGPGNTIYF.

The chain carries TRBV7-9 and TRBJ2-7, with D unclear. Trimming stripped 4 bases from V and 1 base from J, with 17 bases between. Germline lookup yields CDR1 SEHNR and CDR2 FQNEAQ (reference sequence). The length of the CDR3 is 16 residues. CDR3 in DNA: TGTGCCAGCAGCTCGATAGCATCACGCGCATCCTACGAGCAGTACTTC. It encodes CASSSIASRASYEQYF.

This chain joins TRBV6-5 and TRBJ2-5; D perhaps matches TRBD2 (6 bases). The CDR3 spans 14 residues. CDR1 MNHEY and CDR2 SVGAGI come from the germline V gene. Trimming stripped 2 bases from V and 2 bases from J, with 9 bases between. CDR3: CASSYAGFQETQYF. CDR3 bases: TGTGCCAGCAGTTACGCGGGGTTTCAAGAGACCCAGTACTTC.

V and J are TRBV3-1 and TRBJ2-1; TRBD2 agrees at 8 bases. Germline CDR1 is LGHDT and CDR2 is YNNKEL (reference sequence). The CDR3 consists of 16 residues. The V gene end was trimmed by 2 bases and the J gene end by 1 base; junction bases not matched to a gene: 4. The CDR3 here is CASSQRGGRSYNEQFF. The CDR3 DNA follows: TGTGCCAGCAGCCAACGCGGCGGGAGGTCCTACAATGAGCAGTTCTTC.

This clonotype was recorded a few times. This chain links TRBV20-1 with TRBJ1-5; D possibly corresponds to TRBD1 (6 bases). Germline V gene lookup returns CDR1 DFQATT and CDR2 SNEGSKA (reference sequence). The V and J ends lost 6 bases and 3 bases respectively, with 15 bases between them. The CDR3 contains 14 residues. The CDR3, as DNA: TGCAGTGCGGAGAGGGGGGGGCCCAATCAGCCCCAGCATTTT. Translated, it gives CSAERGGPNQPQHF.

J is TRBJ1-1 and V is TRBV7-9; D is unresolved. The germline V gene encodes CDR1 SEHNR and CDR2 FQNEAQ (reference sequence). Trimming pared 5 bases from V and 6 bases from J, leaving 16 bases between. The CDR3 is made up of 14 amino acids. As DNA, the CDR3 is TGTGCCAGCAGCCGGACGCCGGCTCTTGCTGAAGCTTTCTTT. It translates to CASSRTPALAEAFF.

Here the CDR3 reads CASGLVSGQGSQPQHF. Here the CDR3 DNA reads TGTGCTAGTGGTTTGGTATCCGGGCAGGGGAGTCAGCCCCAGCATTTT. The J gene is TRBJ1-5, the V gene TRBV12-5; weak D call: TRBD1 (6 bases). The CDR3 runs to 16 residues. Germline loops: CDR1 LGHNT, CDR2 FRNRAP. Trimming stripped 0 bases from V and 6 bases from J, with 15 bases between.

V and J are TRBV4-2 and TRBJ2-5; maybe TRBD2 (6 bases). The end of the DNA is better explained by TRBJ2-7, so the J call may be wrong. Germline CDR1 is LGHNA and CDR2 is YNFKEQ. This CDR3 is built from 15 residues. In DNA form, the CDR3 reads TGTGCCAGCAGCCAAGATCCTCCCGGGAGAGGCGAGCAGTACTTC. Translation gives CASSQDPPGRGEQYF.

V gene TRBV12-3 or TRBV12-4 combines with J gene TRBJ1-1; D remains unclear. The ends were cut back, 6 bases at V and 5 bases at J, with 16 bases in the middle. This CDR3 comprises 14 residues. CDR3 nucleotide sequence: TGTGCCAGCAGGCGATCGGGAGTAAAAACTGAAGCTTTCTTT. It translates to CASRRSGVKTEAFF.

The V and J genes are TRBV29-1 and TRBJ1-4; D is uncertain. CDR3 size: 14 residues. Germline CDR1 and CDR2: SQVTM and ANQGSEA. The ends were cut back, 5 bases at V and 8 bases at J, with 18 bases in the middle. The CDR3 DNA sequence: TGCAGCGTTCTAGAAAGACTTAGAGGGGAAAAACTGTTTTTT. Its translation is CSVLERLRGEKLFF. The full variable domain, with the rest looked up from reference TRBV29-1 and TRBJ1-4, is SAVISQKPSRDICQRGTSLTIQCQVDSQVTMMFWYRQQPGQSLTLIATANQGSEATYESGFVIDKFPISRPNLTFSTLTVSNMSPEDSSIYLCSVLERLRGEKLFFGSGTQLSVL.

CDR3 sequence (DNA): TGTGCCAGCAGCTTAGGCCAACAGGGAGGGTCTTACAATGAGCAGTTCTTC. This sequence encodes CASSLGQQGGSYNEQFF. V is TRBV13 and J is TRBJ2-1; D possibly corresponds to TRBD2 (7 bases). Germline CDR1 PRHDT, CDR2 FYEKMQ (reference sequence). V lost 0 bases, J lost 4 bases, and 16 bases lay in between. The CDR3 runs 17 residues.

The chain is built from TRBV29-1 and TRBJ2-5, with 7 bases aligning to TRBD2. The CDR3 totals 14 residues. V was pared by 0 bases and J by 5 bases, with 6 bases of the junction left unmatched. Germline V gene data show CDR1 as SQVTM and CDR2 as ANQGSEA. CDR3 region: CSVEDWEGAETQYF. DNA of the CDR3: TGCAGCGTTGAAGATTGGGAGGGAGCGGAGACCCAGTACTTC.

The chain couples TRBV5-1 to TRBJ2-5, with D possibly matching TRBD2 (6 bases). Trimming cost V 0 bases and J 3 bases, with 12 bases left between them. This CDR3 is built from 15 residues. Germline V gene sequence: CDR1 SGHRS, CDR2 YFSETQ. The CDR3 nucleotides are TGCGCCAGCAGCTTGGCCGGGCTAGCGAAAGAGACCCAGTACTTC. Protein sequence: CASSLAGLAKETQYF.

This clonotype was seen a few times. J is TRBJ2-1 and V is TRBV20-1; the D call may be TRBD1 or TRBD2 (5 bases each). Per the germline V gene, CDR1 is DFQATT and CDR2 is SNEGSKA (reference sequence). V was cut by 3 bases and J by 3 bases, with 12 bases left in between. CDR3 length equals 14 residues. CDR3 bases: TGCAGTGCTAGTCGAGGGGTCAACTACAATGAGCAGTTCTTC. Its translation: CSASRGVNYNEQFF.

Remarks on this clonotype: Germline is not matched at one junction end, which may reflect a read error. Written as DNA, the CDR3 is TGCAATGCTAACCGGGGACAAGTACGCGGCTACACCTTC. Translated, it gives CNANRGQVRGYTF. The genes are TRBV20-1 and TRBJ1-2; D possibly corresponds to TRBD1 (6 bases). The CDR3 spans 13 residues. The germline gives CDR1 DFQATT, CDR2 SNEGSKA (reference sequence).

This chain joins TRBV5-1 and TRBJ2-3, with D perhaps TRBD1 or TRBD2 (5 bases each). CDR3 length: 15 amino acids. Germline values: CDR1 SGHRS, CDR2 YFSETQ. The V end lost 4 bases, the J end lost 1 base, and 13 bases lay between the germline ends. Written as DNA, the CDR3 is TGCGCCAGCAGCACCTCCGGGACCGGCACAGATACGCAGTATTTT. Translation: CASSTSGTGTDTQYF.

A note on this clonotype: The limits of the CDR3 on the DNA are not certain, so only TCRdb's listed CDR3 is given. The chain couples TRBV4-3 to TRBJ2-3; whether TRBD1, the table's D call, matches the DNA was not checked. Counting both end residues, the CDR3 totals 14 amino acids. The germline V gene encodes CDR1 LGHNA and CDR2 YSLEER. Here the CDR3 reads CASSQDFGQGALYF.